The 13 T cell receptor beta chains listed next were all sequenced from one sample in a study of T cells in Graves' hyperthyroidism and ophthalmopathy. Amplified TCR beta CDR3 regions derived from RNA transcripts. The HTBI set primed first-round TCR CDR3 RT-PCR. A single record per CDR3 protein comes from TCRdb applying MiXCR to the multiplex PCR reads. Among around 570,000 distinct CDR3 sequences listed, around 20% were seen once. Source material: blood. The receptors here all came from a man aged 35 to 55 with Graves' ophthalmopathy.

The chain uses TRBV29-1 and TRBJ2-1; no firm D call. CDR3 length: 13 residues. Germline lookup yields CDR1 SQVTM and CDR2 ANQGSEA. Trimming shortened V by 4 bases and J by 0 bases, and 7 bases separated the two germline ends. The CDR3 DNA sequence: TGCAGCGTTGTGACTGGCTCCTACAATGAGCAGTTCTTC. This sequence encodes CSVVTGSYNEQFF.

CDR3 in DNA: TGTGCCAGCAGCGTAGAGTCAAACTTCGAGCCCCAGCATTTT. It is translated as CASSVESNFEPQHF. The J gene is TRBJ1-5, the V gene TRBV9, with D unresolved. CDR1 is SGDLS and CDR2 is YYNGEE in the germline V gene. This CDR3 comprises 14 residues. The V end was cut by 0 bases, the J end by 8 bases, with 12 bases between. Full variable domain (remainder filled in from reference TRBV9 and TRBJ1-5): DSGVTQTPKHLITATGQRVTLRCSPRSGDLSVYWYQQSLDQGLQFLIQYYNGEERAKGNILERFSAQQFPDLHSELNLSSLELGDSALYFCASSVESNFEPQHFGDGTRLSIL.

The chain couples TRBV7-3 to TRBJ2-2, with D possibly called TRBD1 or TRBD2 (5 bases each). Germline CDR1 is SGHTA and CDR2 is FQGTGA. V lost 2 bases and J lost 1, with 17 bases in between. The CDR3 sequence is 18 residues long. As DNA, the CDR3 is TGTGCCAGCAGCTTAGTGGGAGTCGGGGCACTGAACACCGGGGAGCTGTTTTTT. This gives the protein CASSLVGVGALNTGELFF.

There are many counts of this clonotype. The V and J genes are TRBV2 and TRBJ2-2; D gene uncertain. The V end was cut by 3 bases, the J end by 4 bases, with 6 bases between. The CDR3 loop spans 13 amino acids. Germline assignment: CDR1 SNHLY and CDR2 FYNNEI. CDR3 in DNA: TGTGCCAGCAGTGAGGTCCCCACCGGGGAGCTGTTTTTT. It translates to CASSEVPTGELFF.

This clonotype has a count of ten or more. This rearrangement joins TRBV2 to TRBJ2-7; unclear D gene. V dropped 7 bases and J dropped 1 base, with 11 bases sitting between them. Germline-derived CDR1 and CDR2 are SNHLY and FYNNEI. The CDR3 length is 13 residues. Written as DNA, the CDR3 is TGTGCCAGCACACCGAGCATATCCTACGAGCAGTACTTC. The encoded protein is CASTPSISYEQYF.

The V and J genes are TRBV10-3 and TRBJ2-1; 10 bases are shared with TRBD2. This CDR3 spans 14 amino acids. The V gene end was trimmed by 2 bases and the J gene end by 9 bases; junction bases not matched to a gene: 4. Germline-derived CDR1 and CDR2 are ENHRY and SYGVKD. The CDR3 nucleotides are TGTGCCATCAGTGAGACTAGCGGGAATCTTGAGCAGTTCTTC. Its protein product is CAISETSGNLEQFF.

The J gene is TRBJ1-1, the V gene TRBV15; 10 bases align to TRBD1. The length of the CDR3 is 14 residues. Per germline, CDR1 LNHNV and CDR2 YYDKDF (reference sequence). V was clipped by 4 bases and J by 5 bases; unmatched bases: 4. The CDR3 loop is CATSKDRGRTEAFF. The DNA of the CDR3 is TGTGCCACCAGCAAAGACAGGGGGCGGACTGAAGCTTTCTTT.

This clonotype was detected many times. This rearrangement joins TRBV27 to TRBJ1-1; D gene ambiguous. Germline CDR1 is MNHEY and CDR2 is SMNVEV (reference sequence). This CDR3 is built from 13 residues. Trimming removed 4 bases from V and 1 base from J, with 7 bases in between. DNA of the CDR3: TGTGCCAGCAGTTCCGGACCGAACACTGAAGCTTTCTTT. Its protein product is CASSSGPNTEAFF.

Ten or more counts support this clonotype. DNA of the CDR3: TGTGCCAGCAGAGGGGACAGCGTCCCTCAGCCCCAGCATTTT. It is translated as CASRGDSVPQPQHF. The V call is TRBV2, the J call TRBJ1-5; 7 nucleotides agree with TRBD1. The V segment lost 6 bases and the J segment 6 bases; nucleotides outside the gene matches: 8. The CDR3 extends over 14 amino acids. Germline values: CDR1 SNHLY, CDR2 FYNNEI.

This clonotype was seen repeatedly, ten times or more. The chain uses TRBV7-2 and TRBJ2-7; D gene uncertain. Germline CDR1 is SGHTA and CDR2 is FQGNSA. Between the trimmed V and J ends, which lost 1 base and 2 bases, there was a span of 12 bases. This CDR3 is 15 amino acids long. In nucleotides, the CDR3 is TGTGCCAGCAGCTTAGAATTCGGACGGACCTACGAGCAGTACTTC. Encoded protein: CASSLEFGRTYEQYF.

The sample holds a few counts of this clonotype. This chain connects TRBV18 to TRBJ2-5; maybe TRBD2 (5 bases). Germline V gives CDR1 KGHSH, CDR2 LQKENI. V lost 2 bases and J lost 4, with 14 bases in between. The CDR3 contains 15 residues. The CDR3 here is CASSPTRSYGETQYF. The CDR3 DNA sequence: TGTGCCAGCTCACCAACTAGGTCCTACGGAGAGACCCAGTACTTC.

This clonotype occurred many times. CDR3 loop: CASSQPLGRWNTGELFF. CDR3 coding DNA: TGTGCCAGCAGCCAACCGCTGGGAAGATGGAACACCGGGGAGCTGTTTTTT. The chain has TRBV12-3 or TRBV12-4 and TRBJ2-2; D gene uncertain. The CDR3 has 17 amino acids. Trimming stripped 6 bases from V and 1 base from J, with 18 bases between.

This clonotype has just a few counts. CDR3 sequence reads: CASSYSVRDRGMYKPQHF. CDR3 nucleotide sequence: TGTGCCAGCAGTTACTCGGTCCGAGACAGGGGTATGTACAAGCCCCAGCATTTT. J is TRBJ1-5 and V is TRBV6-5, with 8 nucleotides matching TRBD1. V was clipped by 0 bases and J by 8 bases; unmatched bases: 15. Per germline, CDR1 MNHEY and CDR2 SVGAGI. This CDR3 spans 18 amino acids.